This T cell receptor (beta chain) stems from a study of PD-L1 blockade in urothelial cancer. Turning to the study itself: At 3 weeks after treatment start (second dose) and again at 6 weeks, blood was analyzed.

The CDR3 runs 17 residues. Germline-derived CDR1 and CDR2 are SGHTA and FQGTGA. V was pared by 3 bases and J by 4 bases, with 8 bases of the junction left unmatched. Patients suffered from locally advanced or metastatic urothelial carcinoma. Pretreatment and on-treatment samples were taken, numbering 1 to 8 per patient. Produced via immunoSEQ multiplex PCR; TCRdb's table is partial and in-frame only. This repertoire shows 35,000 to 50,000 clones, 70% to 85% found once; its top ten account for around 2.5%. The sample here was PBMCs, taken around atezolizumab (anti-PD-L1) treatment. The receptor's source is an older man with urothelial cancer. This chain joins TRBV7-3 and TRBJ2-2; 10 bases align to TRBD1. In DNA form, the CDR3 reads TGTGCCAGCAGCTTGGAAGGACAGGGGGTGGGCACCGGGGAGCTGTTTTTT. Amino acids: CASSLEGQGVGTGELFF.